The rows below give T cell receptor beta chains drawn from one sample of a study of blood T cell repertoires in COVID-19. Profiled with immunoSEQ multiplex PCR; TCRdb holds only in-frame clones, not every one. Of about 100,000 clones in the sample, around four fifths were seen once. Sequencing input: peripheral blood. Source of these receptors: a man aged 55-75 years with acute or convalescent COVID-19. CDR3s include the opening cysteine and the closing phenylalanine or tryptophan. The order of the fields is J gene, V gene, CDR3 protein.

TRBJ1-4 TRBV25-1 CASTLGHSNEKLFF
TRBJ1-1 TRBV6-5 CASSYSAGEAFF
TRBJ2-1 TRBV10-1 CASSETGRDEQFF
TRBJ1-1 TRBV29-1 CSVAGGGDTEAFF
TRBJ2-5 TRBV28 CASGGGRQYF
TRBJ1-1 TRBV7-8 CASSRGQRNTEAFF
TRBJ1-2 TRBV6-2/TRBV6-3 CASSAGTGSLNDGYTF
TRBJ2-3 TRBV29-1 CSVEEIAGRADTQYF
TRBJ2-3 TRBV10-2 CASTGGLSTDTQYF
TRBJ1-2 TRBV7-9 CASSLGRTGLYFNYGYTF
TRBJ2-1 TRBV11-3 CASSGQGLYNEQFF
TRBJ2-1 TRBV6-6 CASSYEGTGDNEQFF
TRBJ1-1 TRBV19 CASSTRGGEAFF
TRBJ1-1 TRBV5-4 CASSSAPRGQVATEAFF
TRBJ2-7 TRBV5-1 CASSGDTSYEQYF
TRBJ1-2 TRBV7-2 CASSPKQGMGGYTF
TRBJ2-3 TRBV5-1 CASSLGDRVSTDTQYF
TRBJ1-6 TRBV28 CASSPPVNSPLHF
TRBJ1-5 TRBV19 CASSIGTGGDQPQHF
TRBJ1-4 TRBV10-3 CAISATGGADEKLFF
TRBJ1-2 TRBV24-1 CATSDPGQEYGYTF
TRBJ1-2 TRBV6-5 CASRPYRATNYGYTF
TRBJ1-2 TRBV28 CASSLPGYHGYTF
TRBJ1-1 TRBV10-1 CASSGSRGAPNTEAFF
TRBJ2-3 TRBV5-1 CASSLQGTDTQYF
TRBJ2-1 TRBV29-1 CSAATSGRSSSYNEQFF
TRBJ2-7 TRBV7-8 CASSGVRTATEQYF
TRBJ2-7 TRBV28 CASSLRQNYYEQYF
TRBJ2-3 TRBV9 CASSVAPGPTDTQYF
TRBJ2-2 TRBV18 CASSRASGSTGELFF
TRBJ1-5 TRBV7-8 CASSRGGAHQPQHF
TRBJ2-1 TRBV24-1 CATSDPAAPKGTSPGSEQFF
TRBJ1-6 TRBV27 CASSFRGDNSPLHF
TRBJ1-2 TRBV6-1 CASSEASRGMRYTF
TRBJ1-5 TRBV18 CASSPSDRGNQPQHF
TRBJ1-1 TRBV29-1 CSAMTGNTAFF
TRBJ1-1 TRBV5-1 CASSPSSAGRTEAFF
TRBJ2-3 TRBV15 CATSNPSGATDTQYF
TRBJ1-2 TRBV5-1 CASSYPSYGYTF
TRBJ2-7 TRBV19 CASRSVSGTRNEQYF